Listed below are T cell receptor beta chains from one sample, sequenced in a study of blood T cells in healthy people across ages. MiXCR was run by TCRdb on the 5' RACE reads, yielding one entry per CDR3 protein. This table has hundreds of thousands of distinct CDR3 sequences, 56% appearing once. Sequenced input: blood. Receptors originate from a middle-aged man in good health. Both conserved end residues are part of each CDR3. A D gene is named only where the DNA matches it firmly. Rows give clone size only sometimes, using once, few, many, or a class for an expanded clone.

V gene	J gene	D gene	clone size	CDR3 protein	CDR3 DNA
TRBV6-5	TRBJ2-7	TRBD1	NA	CASSAGTGDEQYF	TGTGCCAGCAGTGCCGGGACAGGGGACGAGCAGTACTTC
TRBV20-1	TRBJ1-4	NA	NA	CSARHEKLFF	TGCAGTGCTAGACATGAAAAACTGTTTTTT
TRBV6-9	TRBJ2-7	TRBD2	few	CASSFRKRAGGTPYEQYF	TGTGCCAGCAGTTTTCGAAAGCGGGCGGGAGGGACACCCTACGAGCAGTACTTC
TRBV14	TRBJ2-5	NA	few	CASSQGAVGVETQYF	TGTGCCAGCAGCCAAGGCGCGGTGGGTGTGGAGACCCAGTACTTC
TRBV29-1	TRBJ2-7	NA	once	CSAGEGSSYEQYF	TGCAGCGCCGGCGAGGGGTCATCCTACGAGCAGTACTTC
TRBV28	TRBJ2-7	NA	NA	CASSLGLGAPGYHEQYF	TGTGCCAGCAGTTTAGGTTTGGGCGCCCCCGGCTATCACGAGCAGTACTTC
TRBV29-1	TRBJ1-1	NA	NA	CSVGLEGPEAFF	TGCAGCGTTGGTTTGGAGGGTCCTGAAGCTTTCTTT
TRBV12-3/TRBV12-4	TRBJ2-1	TRBD2	NA	CASNLGLAAYNEQFF	TGTGCCAGCAACCTAGGACTAGCGGCATACAATGAGCAGTTCTTC
TRBV7-7	TRBJ2-3	TRBD2	NA	CASSSRGTGLAGTPTDTQYF	TGTGCTAGCAGCTCCCGGGGTACAGGACTAGCGGGGACCCCCACAGATACGCAGTATTTT
TRBV6-2/TRBV6-3	TRBJ2-5	TRBD2	NA	CASSYSIASGTKGQYF	TGTGCCAGCAGTTACTCGATAGCTAGCGGGACCAAGGGGCAGTACTTC
TRBV9	TRBJ2-1	NA	NA	CASEASYNEQFF	TGTGCCAGCGAGGCGAGCTACAATGAGCAGTTCTTC
TRBV5-1	TRBJ2-1	NA	NA	CASSFRPTGGTNNEQFF	TGCGCCAGCAGCTTCCGCCCGACGGGCGGGACGAACAATGAGCAGTTCTTC
TRBV7-8	TRBJ1-5	TRBD1	NA	CASSINNRGDKPQHF	TGTGCCAGCAGCATCAACAACAGGGGAGATAAGCCCCAGCATTTT
TRBV20-1	TRBJ2-7	TRBD2	NA	CSARSPLAGGHIDEQYF	TGCAGTGCTAGGAGCCCTCTAGCGGGGGGGCACATCGACGAGCAGTACTTC